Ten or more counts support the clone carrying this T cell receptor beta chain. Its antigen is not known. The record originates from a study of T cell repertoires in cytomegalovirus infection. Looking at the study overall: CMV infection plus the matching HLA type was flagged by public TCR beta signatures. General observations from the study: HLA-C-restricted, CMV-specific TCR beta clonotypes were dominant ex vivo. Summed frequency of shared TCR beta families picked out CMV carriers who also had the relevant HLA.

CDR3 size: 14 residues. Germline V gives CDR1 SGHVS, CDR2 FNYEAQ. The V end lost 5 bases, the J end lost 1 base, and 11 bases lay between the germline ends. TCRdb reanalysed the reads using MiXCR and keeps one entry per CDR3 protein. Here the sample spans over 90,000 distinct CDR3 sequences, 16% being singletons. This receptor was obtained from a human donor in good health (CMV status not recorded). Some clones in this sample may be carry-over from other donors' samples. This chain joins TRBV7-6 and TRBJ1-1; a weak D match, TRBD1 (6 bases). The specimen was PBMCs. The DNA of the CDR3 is TGTGCCAGCAGCCGATCCAGGGGGAACACTGAAGCTTTCTTT. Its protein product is CASSRSRGNTEAFF.